This TCR beta chain is from a study of blood T cell repertoires in COVID-19. Study at large: Some COVID-19 samples were acute and others convalescent; all came from the United States, Italy and Spain. T cells, B-cell-depleted T cells, or PBMCs provided the cDNA or gDNA that served as material.

Methods used by the authors: Researchers report that nucleated cell counts were estimated from reference gene primer amplification. TCRdb's table, derived via immunoSEQ multiplex PCR, lists solely in-frame clones and lacks some. The D gene and trimming were derived from the DNA, and the V and J assignments and clone size from that table. The sample yields 200,000 to 250,000 clones, about 88% seen once. V lost 1 base to trimming and J lost 0 bases, with 3 bases between them. The CDR3 is 13 amino acids. About this clone itself: The same CDR3 can be traced to other DNA sequences in this sample.

This clonotype originated in a man in his fifties or sixties with acute or convalescent COVID-19. Sequenced: peripheral blood. The V and J genes are TRBV12-3 or TRBV12-4 and TRBJ1-1, with D unclear. CDR3 in DNA: TGTGCCAGCAGTTTAGAGCTGAACACTGAAGCTTTCTTT. Its translation is CASSLELNTEAFF.